The next 6 T cell receptor beta chains were all read from a single sample in a study of PD-1 blockade in classical Hodgkin lymphoma. Patients all relapsed after autologous stem cell transplantation, and there was variation in brentuximab vedotin exposure. The repertoire was sequenced with immunoSEQ multiplex PCR; TCRdb's copy has only in-frame clones and lacks some. The sample yields approximately 100,000 clones, about nine tenths seen once. The sequences come from peripheral blood mononuclear cells (PBMCs), collected at baseline. All receptors derive from a human donor with classical Hodgkin lymphoma.

This CDR3 is CASSPTRTGGGYEQYF. DNA for the CDR3: TGTGCCAGCAGCCCAACCCGGACAGGGGGCGGGTACGAGCAGTACTTC. The gene calls are TRBV7-9 and TRBJ2-7; TRBD1 matches at 11 bases. V was pared by 5 bases and J by 4 bases, with 10 bases of the junction left unmatched. This CDR3 comprises 16 residues. The germline gives CDR1 SEHNR, CDR2 FQNEAQ (reference sequence).

This chain connects TRBV30 to TRBJ2-1; D possibly corresponds to TRBD2 (6 bases). Trimming removed 2 bases from V and 0 bases from J, with 8 bases in between. The CDR3 has 14 residues. Per germline, CDR1 GTSNPN and CDR2 SVGIG (reference sequence). CDR3 nucleotides: TGTGCCTGGAGTTCCGGGAGCTCCTACAATGAGCAGTTCTTC. Translated: CAWSSGSSYNEQFF.

The J gene is TRBJ2-7, the V gene TRBV5-1; 8 bases agree with TRBD2. J gave up 3 bases and V 0 bases, and 17 bases lay outside the gene matches. CDR1 SGHRS and CDR2 YFSETQ come from the germline V gene. The CDR3 sequence is 19 residues long. The CDR3 DNA reads as TGCGCCAGCAGCTTGGATCGGTTGTCGGCATCGGGGGGGAACTACGAGCAGTACTTC. This gives the protein CASSLDRLSASGGNYEQYF.

The chain links TRBV11-2 to TRBJ2-3, with 7 bases lining up with TRBD2. The CDR3 spans 16 residues. V shed 6 bases, J shed 2 bases, and the junction held 11 bases outside the gene matches. Looked up from germline, CDR1 is SGHAT and CDR2 is FQNNGV. CDR3 coding DNA: TGTGCCAGCAGTCGAGCGGGAAGGGACCCCACAGATACGCAGTATTTT. This codes for CASSRAGRDPTDTQYF.

This clone has a single count. The chain couples TRBV27 to TRBJ2-7; 12 nucleotides line up with TRBD2. Germline loops: CDR1 MNHEY, CDR2 SMNVEV (reference sequence). The CDR3 has 13 amino acids. The junction had 3 bases not matched to a gene; V was cut back by 2 bases and J by 10 bases. The chain's CDR3 is CASSLTGLAGQYF. In DNA, the CDR3 is TGTGCCAGCAGTTTAACCGGACTAGCGGGACAGTACTTC.

The chain uses TRBV28 and TRBJ1-1; D is ambiguous. V shed 2 bases and J shed 1 base, with 2 bases lying between them. This CDR3 contains 12 residues. Germline V gives CDR1 MDHEN, CDR2 SYDVKM. CDR3 sequence reads: CASSLGNTEAFF. CDR3 coding DNA: TGTGCCAGCAGTTTAGGGAACACTGAAGCTTTCTTT.